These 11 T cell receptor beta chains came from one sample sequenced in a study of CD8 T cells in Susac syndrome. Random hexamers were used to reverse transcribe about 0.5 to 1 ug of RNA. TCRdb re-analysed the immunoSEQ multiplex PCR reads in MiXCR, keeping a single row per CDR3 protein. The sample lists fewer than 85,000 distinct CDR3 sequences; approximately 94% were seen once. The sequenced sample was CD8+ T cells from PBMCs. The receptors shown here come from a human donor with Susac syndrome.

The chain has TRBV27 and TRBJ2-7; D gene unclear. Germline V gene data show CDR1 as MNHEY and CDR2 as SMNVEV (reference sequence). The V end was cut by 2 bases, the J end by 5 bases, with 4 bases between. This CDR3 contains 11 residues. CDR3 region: CASSLGDEQYF. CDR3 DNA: TGTGCCAGCAGTTTAGGGGACGAGCAGTACTTC.

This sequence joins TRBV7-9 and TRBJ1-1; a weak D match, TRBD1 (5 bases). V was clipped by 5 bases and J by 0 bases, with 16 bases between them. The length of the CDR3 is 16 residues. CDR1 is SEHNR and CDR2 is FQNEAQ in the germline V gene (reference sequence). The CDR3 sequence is CASSRGDRSLNTEAFF. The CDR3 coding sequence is TGTGCCAGCAGCCGGGGGGACCGATCCTTGAACACTGAAGCTTTCTTT.

The CDR3 protein is CASSPYPGLAVNNEQFF. The CDR3 nucleotides read TGTGCCAGCAGTCCATATCCGGGACTAGCGGTTAACAATGAGCAGTTCTTC. The chain combines TRBV6-4 with TRBJ2-1, with 11 bases matching TRBD2. V dropped 5 bases and J dropped 5; count of bases not matched to a gene: 11. Germline CDR1 and CDR2: MRHNA and SNTAGT. The CDR3 totals 17 residues.

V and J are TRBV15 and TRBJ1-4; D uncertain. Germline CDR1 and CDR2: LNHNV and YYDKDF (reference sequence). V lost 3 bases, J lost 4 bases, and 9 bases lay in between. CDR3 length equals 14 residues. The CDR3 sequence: CATSSERINEKLFF. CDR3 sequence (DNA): TGTGCCACCAGCAGTGAGCGTATTAATGAAAAACTGTTTTTT.

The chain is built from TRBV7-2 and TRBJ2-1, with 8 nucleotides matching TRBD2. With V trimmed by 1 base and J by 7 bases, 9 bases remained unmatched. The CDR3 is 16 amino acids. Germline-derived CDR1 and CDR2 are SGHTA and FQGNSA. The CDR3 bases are TGTGCCAGCAGCTTAGTGCCGGGGGGGCCGGGAAATGAGCAGTTCTTC. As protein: CASSLVPGGPGNEQFF.

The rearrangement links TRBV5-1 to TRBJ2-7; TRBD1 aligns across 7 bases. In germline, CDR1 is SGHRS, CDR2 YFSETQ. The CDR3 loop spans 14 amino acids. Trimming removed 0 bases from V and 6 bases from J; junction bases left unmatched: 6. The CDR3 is CASSLEGARVEQYF. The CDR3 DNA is TGCGCCAGCAGCTTGGAGGGGGCGCGGGTCGAGCAGTACTTC.

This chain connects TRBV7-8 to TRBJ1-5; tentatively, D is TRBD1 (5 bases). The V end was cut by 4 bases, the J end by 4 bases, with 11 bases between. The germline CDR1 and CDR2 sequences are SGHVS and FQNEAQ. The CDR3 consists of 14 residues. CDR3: CASSSGAGNQPQHF. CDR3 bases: TGTGCCAGCAGCTCCGGGGCGGGTAATCAGCCCCAGCATTTT.

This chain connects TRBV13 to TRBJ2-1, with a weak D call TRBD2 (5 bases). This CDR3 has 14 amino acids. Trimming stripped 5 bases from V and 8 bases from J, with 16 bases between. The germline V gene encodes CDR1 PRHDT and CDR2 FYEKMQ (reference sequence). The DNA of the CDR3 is TGTGCCAGCAGCCCCGCCCGGGGTATGGATGAGCAGTTCTTC. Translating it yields CASSPARGMDEQFF. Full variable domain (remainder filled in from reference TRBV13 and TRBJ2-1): AAGVIQSPRHLIKEKRETATLKCYPIPRHDTVYWYQQGPGQDPQFLISFYEKMQSDKGSIPDRFSAQQFSDYHSELNMSSLELGDSALYFCASSPARGMDEQFFGPGTRLTVL.

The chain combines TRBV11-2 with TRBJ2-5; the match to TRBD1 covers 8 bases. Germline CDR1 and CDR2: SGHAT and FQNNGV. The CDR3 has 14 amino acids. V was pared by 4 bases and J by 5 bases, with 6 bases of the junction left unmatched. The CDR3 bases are TGTGCCAGCAGCTCTTACAGGGGGAAGGAGACCCAGTACTTC. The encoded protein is CASSSYRGKETQYF.

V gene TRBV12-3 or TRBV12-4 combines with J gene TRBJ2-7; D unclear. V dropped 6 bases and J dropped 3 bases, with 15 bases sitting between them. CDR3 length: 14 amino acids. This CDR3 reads CASSLALTHYEQYF. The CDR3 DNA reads TGTGCCAGCAGCCTCGCCCTGACACACTACGAGCAGTACTTC.

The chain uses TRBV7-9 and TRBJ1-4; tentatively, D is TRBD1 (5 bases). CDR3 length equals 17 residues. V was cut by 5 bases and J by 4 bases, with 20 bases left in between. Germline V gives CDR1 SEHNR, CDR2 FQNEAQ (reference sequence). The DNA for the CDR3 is TGTGCCAGCAGCACCACCGCCGAGGGACGTGGTAATGAAAAACTGTTTTTT. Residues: CASSTTAEGRGNEKLFF.